These 24 T cell receptor beta chains were sequenced from one sample in a study of cytomegalovirus exposure and HLA in healthy donors. This table comes from immunoSEQ multiplex PCR, and its TCRdb copy is limited to in-frame clones, with some not included. The table lists 250,000 to 400,000 clones, roughly 87% of them singletons, with about 1% in the top ten. Sequencing was done on a sample of PBMCs. The receptors stem from a woman aged 30 to 39 in good health and CMV-seropositive.

This sequence joins TRBV7-6 and TRBJ1-6, with D uncertain. Trimming cost V 5 bases and J 0 bases, with 14 bases left between them. The CDR3 loop spans 17 amino acids. Germline V gene data show CDR1 as SGHVS and CDR2 as FNYEAQ. As DNA, the CDR3 is TGTGCCAGCAGCAACCCCTTCAGAAGCTCCTATAATTCACCCCTCCACTTT. Encoded protein: CASSNPFRSSYNSPLHF.

The count of this clone is one. The chain uses TRBV5-4 and TRBJ1-1; D gene uncertain. The CDR3 is 14 amino acids. V lost 0 bases, J lost 1 base, and 7 bases lay in between. The germline V gene has CDR1 SGHNT and CDR2 YYREEE (reference sequence). The CDR3 sequence is CASSLVERNTEAFF. In nucleotides, the CDR3 is TGTGCCAGCAGCTTGGTTGAGCGGAACACTGAAGCTTTCTTT.

The CDR3 nucleotides read TGTGCCAGCAGTTACTCCCGGGGACGCACAGATACGCAGTATTTT. Its protein is CASSYSRGRTDTQYF. V usage is TRBV6-5 and J usage is TRBJ2-3; D is possibly TRBD1 or TRBD2 (5 bases each). Trimming took off 0 bases at V and 1 base at J, with 8 bases between the two ends. CDR3 size: 15 residues. The germline CDR1 and CDR2 sequences are MNHEY and SVGAGI.

The chain links TRBV10-3 to TRBJ2-1; TRBD2 might be the D (6 bases). Trimming took off 6 bases at V and 1 base at J, with 22 bases between the two ends. CDR3 length equals 18 residues. From germline, CDR1 is ENHRY and CDR2 SYGVKD. The CDR3 bases are TGTGCCATCAGCGCCTTCCTAGATGCGGGACTTTCCTACAATGAGCAGTTCTTC. Protein sequence: CAISAFLDAGLSYNEQFF.

The chain combines TRBV14 with TRBJ2-2, with 12 bases that match TRBD2. This CDR3 comprises 16 residues. The germline CDR1 and CDR2 sequences are SGHDN and FVKESK. Trimming cost V 4 bases and J 5 bases; bases outside gene matches: 5. This CDR3 is CASSPSGRALTGELFF. The CDR3 bases are TGTGCCAGCAGCCCTAGCGGGAGGGCTCTAACCGGGGAGCTGTTTTTT.

V and J are TRBV6-1 and TRBJ1-5, with TRBD1 matching 7 bases. Germline CDR1 is MNHNS and CDR2 is SASEGT. Unmatched junction bases numbered 7, after V lost 2 bases and J lost 6 bases. This CDR3 contains 15 residues. The CDR3 DNA reads TGTGCCAGCAGTGAACATGGACAGGTGGGTCAGCCCCAGCATTTT. This codes for CASSEHGQVGQPQHF.

The chain recombines TRBV1 with TRBJ2-3; TRBD2 was called by the table and not checked on the DNA. TRBV1 constitutes a pseudogene. The CDR3 covers 19 residues. CDR3 nucleotides: TGCACCAGCAGCCAAGGTAGGACTAGCAAAACCTCTAGCACAGATACGCAGTATTTT. It encodes CTSSQGRTSKTSSTDTQYF.

The rearrangement joins TRBV11-3 to TRBJ2-5; 11 bases agree with TRBD2. CDR3 size: 15 residues. Per germline, CDR1 SGHNT and CDR2 YENEEA. V dropped 5 bases and J dropped 4; count of bases not matched to a gene: 6. Here the CDR3 reads CASSPGLADPETQYF. CDR3 coding DNA: TGTGCCAGCAGCCCGGGACTAGCGGACCCAGAGACCCAGTACTTC.

The V gene is TRBV27, the J gene TRBJ2-5; possibly TRBD2 for D (6 bases). CDR1 is MNHEY and CDR2 is SMNVEV in the germline V gene (reference sequence). Trimming shortened V by 3 bases and J by 0 bases, and 14 bases separated the two germline ends. The CDR3 is made up of 16 amino acids. CDR3 coding DNA: TGTGCCAGCAGTTTTTACTGGAGGGCTGACCAAGAGACCCAGTACTTC. This translates into CASSFYWRADQETQYF.

This chain links TRBV9 with TRBJ2-3; D is perhaps TRBD1 or TRBD2 (5 bases each). The CDR3 is 14 amino acids. Germline V gene data show CDR1 as SGDLS and CDR2 as YYNGEE. The V end was cut by 3 bases, the J end by 5 bases, with 13 bases between. The CDR3 region has the DNA TGTGCCAGCAGCGGGACCCTTGGGGGAGATACGCAGTATTTT. Translation gives CASSGTLGGDTQYF.

CDR3 sequence (DNA): TGCAGCGTTGGGGCAGGGGGCGCGTTTGGCTACACCTTC. Translation: CSVGAGGAFGYTF. This chain links TRBV29-1 with TRBJ1-2; 8 positions match TRBD1. The CDR3 contains 13 residues. Losses at the gene ends were 4 bases for V and 7 bases for J; bases not matched to a gene: 8. Germline V lookup: CDR1 SQVTM, CDR2 ANQGSEA.

The rearrangement joins TRBV21-1 to TRBJ2-7; the tabulated D call, TRBD1, remains unverified against the DNA. TRBV21-1 is marked as a pseudogene. This CDR3 spans 12 amino acids. CDR3 DNA: TGTGCCAGCAGCTTTCCAGGGTACGAGCAGTACTTC. Its translation: CASSFPGYEQYF.

This sequence joins TRBV29-1 and TRBJ1-1; D might be TRBD1 (5 bases). This CDR3 is built from 12 residues. Germline V gives CDR1 SQVTM, CDR2 ANQGSEA. Trimming removed 5 bases from V and 3 bases from J, with 10 bases in between. The chain's CDR3 is CSVHAGYTEAFF. CDR3 in DNA: TGCAGCGTTCATGCAGGGTACACTGAAGCTTTCTTT.

This clone was seen a few times. The V call is TRBV5-4, the J call TRBJ2-7, with 9 bases lining up with TRBD1. V trimming: 5 bases; J trimming: 2 bases; junction bases outside the gene matches: 5. The CDR3 has 14 amino acids. Germline CDR1 and CDR2: SGHNT and YYREEE (reference sequence). This CDR3 is CASRRTGDAYEQYF. The DNA of the CDR3 is TGTGCCAGCAGACGGACAGGGGACGCCTACGAGCAGTACTTC.

The chain uses TRBV10-3 and TRBJ2-1, with 10 bases matching TRBD1. The CDR3 spans 13 residues. CDR1 ENHRY and CDR2 SYGVKD come from the germline V gene. Trimming took 10 bases from V and 7 from J; bases not matched to a gene: 7. DNA of the CDR3: TGTGCCACAACAGGGACAGGGGTAAATGAGCAGTTCTTC. This codes for CATTGTGVNEQFF.

The rearrangement uses TRBV2 and TRBJ2-3; D gene ambiguous. V lost 8 bases, J lost 2 bases, and 8 bases lay in between. Germline V CDR1 and CDR2: SNHLY, FYNNEI. The CDR3 sequence is 12 residues long. The CDR3 here is CASELVTDTQYF. CDR3 in DNA: TGTGCCAGCGAACTTGTCACAGATACGCAGTATTTT.

V gene TRBV9 combines with J gene TRBJ1-1; no clear D gene. The ends were cut back, 4 bases at V and 2 bases at J, with 12 bases in the middle. The V gene's germline CDR1 is SGDLS and CDR2 YYNGEE. This CDR3 contains 14 residues. CDR3 DNA sequence: TGTGCCAGCAGCCCGACGGACGGTAACACTGAAGCTTTCTTT. Translating gives CASSPTDGNTEAFF.

V usage is TRBV30 and J usage is TRBJ2-1; 8 bases align to TRBD2. This CDR3 comprises 15 residues. V was pared by 0 bases and J by 1 base, with 2 bases of the junction left unmatched. Germline lookup yields CDR1 GTSNPN and CDR2 SVGIG (reference sequence). The CDR3 DNA is TGTGCCTGGAGTGTGTTAGCGGGATCCTACAATGAGCAGTTCTTC. Residues: CAWSVLAGSYNEQFF.

The rearrangement joins TRBV28 to TRBJ2-7; 9 bases line up with TRBD1. V dropped 6 bases and J dropped 4; count of bases not matched to a gene: 16. Germline CDR1 and CDR2: MDHEN and SYDVKM. The CDR3 consists of 17 residues. Written as DNA, the CDR3 is TGTGCCAGCAGCCTGGCCCGAAGAGGACAGGGGTATTACGAGCAGTACTTC. The encoded protein is CASSLARRGQGYYEQYF.

The J gene is TRBJ1-6, the V gene TRBV6-5, with TRBD1 matching over 7 bases. CDR1 and CDR2 (germline): MNHEY, SVGAGI. The CDR3 is made up of 15 amino acids. V shed 7 bases and J 4 bases; nucleotides not matched to a gene: 7. The CDR3 loop is CASKLAGQYNSPLHF. The CDR3 coding sequence is TGTGCCAGCAAACTCGCGGGACAGTATAATTCACCCCTCCACTTT.

The chain uses TRBV10-3 and TRBJ2-3; 7 bases align to TRBD2. Trimming cost V 7 bases and J 2 bases; bases outside gene matches: 6. Germline V gene data show CDR1 as ENHRY and CDR2 as SYGVKD. The CDR3 covers 14 residues. The CDR3 nucleotides are TGTGCCATCAAGGTACGGGGGGACACAGATACGCAGTATTTT. It translates to CAIKVRGDTDTQYF.

This chain links TRBV2 with TRBJ1-2; 10 bases match TRBD1. CDR3 size: 14 residues. From germline, CDR1 is SNHLY and CDR2 FYNNEI. J was trimmed by 7 bases and V by 6 bases; bases with no gene match: 8. The CDR3: CASRGGGQGGGYTF. The CDR3 DNA reads as TGTGCCAGCAGAGGAGGTGGACAGGGGGGTGGCTACACCTTC.

V gene TRBV4-2 combines with J gene TRBJ2-7; a possible D gene is TRBD2 (5 bases). CDR3 length equals 12 residues. V lost 4 bases and J lost 3, with 7 bases in between. Looked up from germline, CDR1 is LGHNA and CDR2 is YNFKEQ. CDR3 in amino acids: CASSPAGYEQYF. The CDR3 nucleotides are TGTGCCAGCAGCCCGGCGGGCTACGAGCAGTACTTC.

V gene TRBV5-4 combines with J gene TRBJ2-5; 8 positions agree with TRBD2. The CDR3 extends over 15 amino acids. Losses at the gene ends were 1 base for V and 5 bases for J; bases not matched to a gene: 7. Germline CDR1 SGHNT, CDR2 YYREEE (reference sequence). For the CDR3, the DNA is TGTGCCAGCAGCTTGTCAGCGGGAGCAGGGGAGACCCAGTACTTC. This codes for CASSLSAGAGETQYF.